The sample holds many counts of the clone carrying this TCR beta chain. The antigen remains unidentified. Sample time point: cycle 4 day 1 (C4D1), after five to seven weeks of nivolumab. Each patient experienced a relapse that followed autologous stem cell transplantation, and brentuximab vedotin exposure varied. These data belong to a study of PD-1 blockade in classical Hodgkin lymphoma. Overall study findings and caveats: Significantly greater TCR diversity emerged by C4D1 in CD4+ cells but not CD8+ cells.

Sequencing was performed with immunoSEQ multiplex PCR; in TCRdb, only in-frame clones are kept and a portion is missing. Of around 92,000 clones in the sample, 75% to 85% were seen once. The sequences come from peripheral blood mononuclear cells (PBMCs), collected before the fourth cycle of nivolumab. This receptor was obtained from a human donor with classical Hodgkin lymphoma.

The DNA of the CDR3 is TGTGCCAGCAGGCTGGACGGCCTTGGTGAGCAGTTCTTC. Protein sequence: CASRLDGLGEQFF. V usage is TRBV6-5 and J usage is TRBJ2-1; D gene uncertain. Germline V lookup: CDR1 MNHEY, CDR2 SVGAGI. Trimming stripped 6 bases from V and 9 bases from J, with 15 bases between. CDR3 size: 13 residues.